This T cell receptor beta chain emerged from a study of cytomegalovirus exposure and HLA in healthy donors. In the study overall: Tens of millions of unique TCRs from HLA-typed donors made up an early data release.

Notes on the study in general: Most TCR sequences were rare, but some public TCRs occurred in many donors. Earlier analysis looked at TCR beta V segments, and most were productive about 90% or about 30% of the time.

Primers included in the PCR were 60 Vbeta and 13 Jbeta primers. The protocol was immunoSEQ multiplex PCR, while the TCRdb copy is restricted to in-frame clones and leaves out a portion. The repertoire holds 250,000 or so clones, about nine tenths seen once, with 1.5% to 2% in the top ten. The germline gives CDR1 SGHDN, CDR2 FVKESK. V was clipped by 1 base and J by 2 bases; unmatched bases: 3. The length of the CDR3 is 16 residues. Donors were nominally healthy when sampled, though unrecorded immune exposures were likely. Comments on this clone: Its target is unknown.

Sequenced input: PBMCs. This receptor was taken from a girl aged 2-10 years in good health and CMV-seronegative. This chain connects TRBV14 to TRBJ2-3; TRBD1 agrees at 10 bases. The CDR3 sequence is CASSQVGTGDTDTQYF. In DNA, the CDR3 is TGTGCCAGCAGCCAAGTCGGGACAGGGGACACAGATACGCAGTATTTT. The whole variable domain, remainder taken from reference TRBV14 and TRBJ2-3, is EAGVTQFPSHSVIEKGQTVTLRCDPISGHDNLYWYRRVMGKEIKFLLHFVKESKQDESGMPNNRFLAERTGGTYSTLKVQPAELEDSGVYFCASSQVGTGDTDTQYFGPGTRLTVL.